One and the same sample provided the 3 T cell receptor beta chains below, sequenced in a study of blood T cell repertoires in COVID-19 (dated by TCRdb to about 2020). The library was made by the immunoSEQ multiplex PCR assay. TCRdb re-hosts the immuneACCESS table, in-frame sequences only. Its copies lack some clones; in the studies checked, an unresolved V gene accounts for under half of them, and the cause for the rest is not known. The sample yields over 50,000 clones; roughly 80% were counted once. The top ten clones comprise 3.5% to 4% of the sample. The specimen sequenced was PBMCs or T cells enriched from blood (not recorded which). Every receptor here comes from a woman in her thirties or forties with acute COVID-19.

This chain links TRBV5-4 with TRBJ2-2; 8 nucleotides line up with TRBD2. The J segment lost 6 bases and the V segment lost 2 bases, leaving 9 bases of the junction unmatched. Germline values: CDR1 SGHNT, CDR2 YYREEE (reference sequence). The CDR3 spans 16 residues. CDR3 residues: CASSFDGGAVAGELFF. CDR3 DNA sequence: TGTGCCAGCAGCTTTGACGGGGGGGCGGTGGCCGGGGAGCTGTTTTTT.

V usage is TRBV12-5 and J usage is TRBJ2-6; TRBD1 might be the D (6 bases). V was cut by 0 bases and J by 1 base, with 16 bases left in between. CDR3 size: 19 residues. Looked up from germline, CDR1 is LGHNT and CDR2 is FRNRAP. The CDR3 nucleotides read TGTGCTAGTGGTTTGGTTGACGGCAGGGGTAATTCTGGGGCCAACGTCCTGACTTTC. Protein: CASGLVDGRGNSGANVLTF.

The chain employs TRBV9 and TRBJ2-1, with 10 bases fitting TRBD1. CDR3 length: 15 residues. The V and J ends lost 3 bases and 4 bases, in that order; junction bases with no gene match: 4. Germline V gene lookup returns CDR1 SGDLS and CDR2 YYNGEE. Written as DNA, the CDR3 is TGTGCCAGCAGCGCGGGGACAGGGGTGTACAATGAGCAGTTCTTC. It yields the protein CASSAGTGVYNEQFF.